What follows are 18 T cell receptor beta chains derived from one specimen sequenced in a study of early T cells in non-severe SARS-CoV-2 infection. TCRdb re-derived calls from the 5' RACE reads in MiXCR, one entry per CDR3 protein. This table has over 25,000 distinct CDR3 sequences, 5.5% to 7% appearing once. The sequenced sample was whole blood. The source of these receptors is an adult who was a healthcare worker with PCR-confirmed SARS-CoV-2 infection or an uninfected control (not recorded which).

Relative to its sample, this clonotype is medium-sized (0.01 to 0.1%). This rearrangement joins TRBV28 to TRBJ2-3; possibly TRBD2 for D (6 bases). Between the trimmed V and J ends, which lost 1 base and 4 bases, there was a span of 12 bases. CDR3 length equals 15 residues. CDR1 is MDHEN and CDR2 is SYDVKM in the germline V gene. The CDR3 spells CASSLFLASADTQYF. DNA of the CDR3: TGTGCCAGCAGTTTATTTTTGGCTAGCGCAGATACGCAGTATTTT.

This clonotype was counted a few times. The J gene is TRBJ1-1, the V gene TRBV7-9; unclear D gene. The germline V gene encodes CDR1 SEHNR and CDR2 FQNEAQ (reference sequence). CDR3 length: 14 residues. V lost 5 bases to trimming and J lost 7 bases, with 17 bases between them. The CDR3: CASSDARRGHEAFF. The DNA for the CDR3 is TGTGCCAGCAGCGACGCGCGGAGAGGCCATGAAGCTTTCTTT.

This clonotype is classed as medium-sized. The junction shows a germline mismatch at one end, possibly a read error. CDR3 bases: TGTGCCAGCAGCCTAACAGGACAGAAGAATGAGCAGTTCTTC. It codes for CASSLTGQKNEQFF. This chain uses TRBV7-3 with TRBJ2-1, with D tentatively TRBD1 (6 bases). This CDR3 has 14 residues. Germline loops: CDR1 SGHTA, CDR2 FQGTGA.

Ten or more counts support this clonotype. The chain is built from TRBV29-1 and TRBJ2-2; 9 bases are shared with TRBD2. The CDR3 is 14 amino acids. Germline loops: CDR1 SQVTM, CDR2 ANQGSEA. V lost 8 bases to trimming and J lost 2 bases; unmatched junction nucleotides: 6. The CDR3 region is CSTRLAANTGELFF. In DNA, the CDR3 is TGCAGCACTCGACTAGCGGCCAACACCGGGGAGCTGTTTTTT.

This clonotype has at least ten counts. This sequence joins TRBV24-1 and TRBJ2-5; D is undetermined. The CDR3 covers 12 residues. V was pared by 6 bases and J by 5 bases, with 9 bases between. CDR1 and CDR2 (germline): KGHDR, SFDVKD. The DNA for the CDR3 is TGTGCCACCAGTTCGCTTGGGGAGACCCAGTACTTC. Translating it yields CATSSLGETQYF.

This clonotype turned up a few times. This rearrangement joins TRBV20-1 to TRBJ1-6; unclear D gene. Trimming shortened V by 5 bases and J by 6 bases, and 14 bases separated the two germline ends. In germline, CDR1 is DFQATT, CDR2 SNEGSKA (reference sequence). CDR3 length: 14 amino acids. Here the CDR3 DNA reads TGCAGTGCTGACCTTCCGGGCGGTAATTCACCCCTCCACTTT. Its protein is CSADLPGGNSPLHF.

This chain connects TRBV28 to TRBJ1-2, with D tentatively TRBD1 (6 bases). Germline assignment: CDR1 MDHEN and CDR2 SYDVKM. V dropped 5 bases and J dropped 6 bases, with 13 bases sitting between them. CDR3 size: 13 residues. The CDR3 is CASSAAGQNGYTF. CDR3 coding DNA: TGTGCCAGCAGTGCCGCCGGACAGAATGGCTACACCTTC.

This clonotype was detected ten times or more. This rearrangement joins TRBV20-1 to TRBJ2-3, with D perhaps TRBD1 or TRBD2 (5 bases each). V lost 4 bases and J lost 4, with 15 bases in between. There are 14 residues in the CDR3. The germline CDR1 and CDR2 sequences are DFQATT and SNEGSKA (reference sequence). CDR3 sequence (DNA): TGCAGTGCTATCCAGTGGGGGAGCGCAGATACGCAGTATTTT. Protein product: CSAIQWGSADTQYF.

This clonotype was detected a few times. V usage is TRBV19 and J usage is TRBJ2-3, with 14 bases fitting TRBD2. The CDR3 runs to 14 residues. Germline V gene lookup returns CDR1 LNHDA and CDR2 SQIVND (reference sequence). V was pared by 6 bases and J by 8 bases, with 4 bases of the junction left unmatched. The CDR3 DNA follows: TGTGCCAGTAGGACTAGCGGGGGGGGATCTACGCAGTATTTT. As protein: CASRTSGGGSTQYF.

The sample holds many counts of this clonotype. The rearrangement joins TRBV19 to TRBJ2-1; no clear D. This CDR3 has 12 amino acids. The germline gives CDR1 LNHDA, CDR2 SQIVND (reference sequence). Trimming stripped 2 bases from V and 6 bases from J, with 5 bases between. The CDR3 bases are TGTGCCAGTAGTATAAGCCCCAATGAGCAGTTCTTC. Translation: CASSISPNEQFF.

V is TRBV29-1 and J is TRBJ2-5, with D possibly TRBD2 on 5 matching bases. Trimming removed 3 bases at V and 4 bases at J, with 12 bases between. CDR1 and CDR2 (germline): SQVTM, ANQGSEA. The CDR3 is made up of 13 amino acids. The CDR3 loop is CSVDGKGGETQYF. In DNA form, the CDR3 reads TGCAGCGTTGACGGGAAGGGTGGAGAGACCCAGTACTTC.

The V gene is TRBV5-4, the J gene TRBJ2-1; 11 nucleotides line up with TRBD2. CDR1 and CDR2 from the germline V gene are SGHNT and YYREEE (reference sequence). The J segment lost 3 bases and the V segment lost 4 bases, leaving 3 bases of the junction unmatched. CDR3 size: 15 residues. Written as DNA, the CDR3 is TGTGCCAGCAGCCCGACTAGCGGGGACTACAATGAGCAGTTCTTC. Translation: CASSPTSGDYNEQFF.

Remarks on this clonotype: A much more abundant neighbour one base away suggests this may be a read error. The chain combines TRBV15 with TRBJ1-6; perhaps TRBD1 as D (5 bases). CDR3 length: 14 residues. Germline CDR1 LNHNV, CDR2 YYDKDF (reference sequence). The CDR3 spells CVTSRGRGGSPLHF. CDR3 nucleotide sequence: TGTGTCACCAGCAGAGGTAGGGGTGGTTCACCCCTCCACTTT.

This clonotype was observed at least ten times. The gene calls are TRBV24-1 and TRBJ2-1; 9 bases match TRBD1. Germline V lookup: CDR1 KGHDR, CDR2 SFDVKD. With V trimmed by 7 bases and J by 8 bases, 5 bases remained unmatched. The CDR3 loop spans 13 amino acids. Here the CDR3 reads CATRGQGIDEQFF. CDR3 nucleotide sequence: TGTGCCACCAGAGGACAGGGGATTGATGAGCAGTTCTTC.

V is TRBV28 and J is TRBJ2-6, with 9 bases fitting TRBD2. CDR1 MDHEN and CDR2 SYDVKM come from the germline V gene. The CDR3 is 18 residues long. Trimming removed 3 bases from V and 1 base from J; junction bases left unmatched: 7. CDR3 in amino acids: CASSFVGGRASGANVLTF. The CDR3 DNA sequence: TGTGCCAGCAGTTTCGTTGGCGGGAGGGCTTCTGGGGCCAACGTCCTGACTTTC.

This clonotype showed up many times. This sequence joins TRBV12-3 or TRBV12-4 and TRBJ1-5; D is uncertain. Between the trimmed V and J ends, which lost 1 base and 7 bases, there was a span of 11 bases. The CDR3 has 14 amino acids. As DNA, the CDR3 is TGTGCCAGCAGTTTAGGACTGCTCGGGCAGCCCCAGCATTTT. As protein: CASSLGLLGQPQHF.

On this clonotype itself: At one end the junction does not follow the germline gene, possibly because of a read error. The CDR3 bases are TGTGCCAGCAGCCTAACATCGGGACAGGGTGAGCAGTTCTTC. Its translation is CASSLTSGQGEQFF. The chain combines TRBV7-3 with TRBJ2-1; 9 nucleotides match TRBD1. From germline, CDR1 is SGHTA and CDR2 FQGTGA. The CDR3 is 14 residues long.

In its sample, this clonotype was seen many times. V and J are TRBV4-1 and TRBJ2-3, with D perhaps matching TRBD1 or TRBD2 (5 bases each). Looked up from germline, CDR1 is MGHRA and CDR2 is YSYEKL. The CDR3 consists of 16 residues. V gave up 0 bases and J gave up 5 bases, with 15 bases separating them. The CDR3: CASSQDRDLAVDTQYF. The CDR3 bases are TGCGCCAGCAGCCAAGATCGGGACCTCGCAGTAGATACGCAGTATTTT.